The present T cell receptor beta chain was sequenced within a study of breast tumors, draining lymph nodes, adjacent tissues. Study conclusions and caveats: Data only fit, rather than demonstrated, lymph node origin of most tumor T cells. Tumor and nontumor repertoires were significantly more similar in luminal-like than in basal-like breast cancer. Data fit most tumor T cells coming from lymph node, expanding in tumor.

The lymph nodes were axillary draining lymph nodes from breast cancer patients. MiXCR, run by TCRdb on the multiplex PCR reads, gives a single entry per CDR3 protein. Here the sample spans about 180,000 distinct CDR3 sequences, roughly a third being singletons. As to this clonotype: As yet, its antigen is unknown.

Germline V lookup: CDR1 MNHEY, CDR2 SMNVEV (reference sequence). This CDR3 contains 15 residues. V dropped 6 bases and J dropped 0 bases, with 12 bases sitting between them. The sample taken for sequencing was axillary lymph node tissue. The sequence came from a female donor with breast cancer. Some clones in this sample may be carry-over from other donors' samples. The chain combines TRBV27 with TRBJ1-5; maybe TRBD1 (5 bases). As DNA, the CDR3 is TGTGCCAGCAGCCGAAGGGGTTATAGCAATCAGCCCCAGCATTTT. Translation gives CASSRRGYSNQPQHF.